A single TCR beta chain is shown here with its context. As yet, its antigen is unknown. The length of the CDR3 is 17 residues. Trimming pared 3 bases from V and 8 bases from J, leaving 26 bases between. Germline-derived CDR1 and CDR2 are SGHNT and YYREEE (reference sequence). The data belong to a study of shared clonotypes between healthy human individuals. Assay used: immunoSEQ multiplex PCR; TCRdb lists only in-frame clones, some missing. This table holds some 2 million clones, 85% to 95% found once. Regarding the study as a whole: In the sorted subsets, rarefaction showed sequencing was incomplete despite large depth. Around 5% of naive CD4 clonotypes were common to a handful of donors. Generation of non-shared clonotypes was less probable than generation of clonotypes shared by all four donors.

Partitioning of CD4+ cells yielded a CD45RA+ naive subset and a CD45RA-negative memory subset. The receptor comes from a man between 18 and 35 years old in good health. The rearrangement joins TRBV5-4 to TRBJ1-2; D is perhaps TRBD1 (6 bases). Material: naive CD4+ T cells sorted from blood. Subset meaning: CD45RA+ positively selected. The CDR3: CASSSYQEFGGQGGYTF. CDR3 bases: TGTGCCAGCAGCTCGTATCAGGAATTCGGGGGGCAGGGAGGCTACACCTTC.